These T cell receptor beta chains were read from a single sample in a study of human CD8 memory T cell subsets. After re-calling the 5' RACE reads, TCRdb lists one entry per CDR3 protein, DNA absent. Reported are around 11,000 distinct CDR3 sequences; the ten largest clones contain roughly 16%. The specimen sequenced was CD8+ T cells from PBMCs. These receptors all come from a human donor in good health. CDR3s include the opening cysteine and the closing phenylalanine or tryptophan. Clone size is given for some rows only: seen once, a few or many times, or a class if the clone is expanded.

j_gene: TRBJ2-2
len: 12
abundance: .
v_gene: TRBV15
CDR3aa: CATSSGGGELFF

j_gene: TRBJ1-4
len: 21
abundance: medium-sized
v_gene: TRBV7-8
CDR3aa: CASSLWRTQTIHDPTNEKLFF

j_gene: TRBJ1-1
len: 14
abundance: medium-sized
v_gene: TRBV12-3/TRBV12-4
CDR3aa: CASSSHRGITEAFF

j_gene: TRBJ2-4
len: 15
abundance: .
v_gene: TRBV5-6
CDR3aa: CASSSYAGGRNIQYF

j_gene: TRBJ2-7
len: 16
abundance: .
v_gene: TRBV28
CDR3aa: CASSLYRGFISYEQYF

j_gene: TRBJ2-1
len: 15
abundance: .
v_gene: TRBV11-1
CDR3aa: CASSLEGGAVNEQFF

j_gene: TRBJ2-3
len: 17
abundance: .
v_gene: TRBV11-2
CDR3aa: CASSSPPLAGGKDTQYF

j_gene: TRBJ1-1
len: 14
abundance: large
v_gene: TRBV7-9
CDR3aa: CASSFVSRGTEAFF

j_gene: TRBJ1-1
len: 14
abundance: .
v_gene: TRBV7-3
CDR3aa: CASSLQGGFTEAFF

j_gene: TRBJ1-2
len: 16
abundance: .
v_gene: TRBV15
CDR3aa: CATSRDSEHLNYGYTF

j_gene: TRBJ1-5
len: 15
abundance: .
v_gene: TRBV4-1
CDR3aa: CASSQRQGANQPQHF

j_gene: TRBJ2-1
len: 15
abundance: .
v_gene: TRBV19
CDR3aa: CASSIDRTDYNEQFF

j_gene: TRBJ2-1
len: 14
abundance: .
v_gene: TRBV13
CDR3aa: CASAPGGAYNEQFF

j_gene: TRBJ2-5
len: 16
abundance: .
v_gene: TRBV4-1
CDR3aa: CASSQESGGLQETQYF

j_gene: TRBJ2-3
len: 16
abundance: .
v_gene: TRBV7-6
CDR3aa: CASSLMASGGADTQYF

j_gene: TRBJ1-1
len: 14
abundance: .
v_gene: TRBV5-5
CDR3aa: CASSSSVESPEAFF

j_gene: TRBJ2-1
len: 11
abundance: .
v_gene: TRBV9
CDR3aa: CASSRLEEQFF

j_gene: TRBJ2-5
len: 12
abundance: .
v_gene: TRBV12-3/TRBV12-4
CDR3aa: CASSSQGGTQYF

j_gene: TRBJ1-1
len: 13
abundance: medium-sized
v_gene: TRBV12-3/TRBV12-4
CDR3aa: CASSFRDNTEAFF

j_gene: TRBJ2-7
len: 16
abundance: .
v_gene: TRBV30
CDR3aa: CAWSAQDRGLSYEQYF

j_gene: TRBJ2-5
len: 16
abundance: .
v_gene: TRBV4-1
CDR3aa: CASSQAGTSDQETQYF

j_gene: TRBJ2-1
len: 12
abundance: .
v_gene: TRBV27
CDR3aa: CASSLGTNEQFF

j_gene: TRBJ2-1
len: 14
abundance: medium-sized
v_gene: TRBV5-1
CDR3aa: CASSSTGSYNEQFF

j_gene: TRBJ2-7
len: 15
abundance: medium-sized
v_gene: TRBV9
CDR3aa: CASSPPGVGANEQYF

j_gene: TRBJ2-1
len: 12
abundance: .
v_gene: TRBV11-3
CDR3aa: CASSGGGAEQFF

j_gene: TRBJ2-1
len: 14
abundance: .
v_gene: TRBV3-1
CDR3aa: CASSHTREYNEQFF

j_gene: TRBJ1-3
len: 17
abundance: medium-sized
v_gene: TRBV4-1
CDR3aa: CASSRYSQGTSGNTIYF

j_gene: TRBJ2-1
len: 16
abundance: .
v_gene: TRBV15
CDR3aa: CATSRDRQGTGNEQFF